Listed below are T cell receptor beta chains from one sample, sequenced in a study of blood T cell repertoires in COVID-19. Generated by immunoSEQ multiplex PCR, the TCRdb table keeps only in-frame clones and is missing some. The top ten clones hold around 1.5% of a sample with hundreds of thousands of clones, more than 70% of them seen once. Input material: PBMCs or T cells enriched from blood (not recorded which). All receptors come from a woman under 30 who had been exposed to COVID-19. The CDR3 runs from the conserved cysteine through the conserved F or W. A D gene is named only where the DNA matches it firmly. Clone size appears in some rows only: once, few, many, or a class for an expanded clone.

v_gene,d_gene,abundance,j_gene,CDR3aa,CDR3nt
TRBV4-1,TRBD2,-,TRBJ2-3,CASSQGRVAGSTDTQYF,TGCGCCAGCAGCCAAGGGAGAGTAGCGGGATCCACAGATACGCAGTATTTT
TRBV28,-,-,TRBJ1-6,CASSSGRTPLHF,TGTGCCAGCAGTTCAGGGAGGACACCCCTCCACTTT
TRBV11-1,TRBD2,-,TRBJ2-5,CASSYLAGHGGETQYF,TGTGCCAGCAGCTATCTAGCGGGGCATGGGGGAGAGACCCAGTACTTC
TRBV28,TRBD1,-,TRBJ1-2,CASSLPGQGNGYTF,TGTGCCAGCAGCTTACCGGGACAGGGGAATGGCTACACCTTC
TRBV10-3,TRBD1,-,TRBJ1-2,CATRTGADYGYTF,TGTGCCACCAGGACAGGGGCAGACTATGGCTACACCTTC
TRBV28,-,-,TRBJ1-1,CASSRPPTGNTEAFF,TGTGCCAGCAGTAGACCCCCGACAGGGAACACTGAAGCTTTCTTT
TRBV28,TRBD1,-,TRBJ2-7,CASSLLGTGGHEQYF,TGTGCCAGCAGTTTATTAGGGACAGGGGGACACGAGCAGTACTTC
TRBV27,TRBD2,-,TRBJ2-1,CASSLASGRAYEQFF,TGTGCCAGCAGTTTAGCTAGCGGGAGGGCCTATGAGCAGTTCTTC
TRBV5-1,TRBD2,-,TRBJ2-3,CASSPDTPGLAGDTQYF,TGCGCCAGCAGCCCCGACACACCGGGACTAGCGGGAGATACGCAGTATTTT
TRBV27,-,-,TRBJ2-1,CASSSFTGVLVNEQFF,TGTGCCAGCAGTTCGTTTACGGGGGTTCTTGTCAATGAGCAGTTCTTC
TRBV20-1,-,-,TRBJ2-7,CSASPGPIYEQYF,TGCAGTGCTAGTCCAGGGCCTATCTACGAGCAGTACTTC
TRBV7-2,-,-,TRBJ2-1,CASSLDGEQFF,TGTGCCAGCAGCTTAGACGGTGAGCAGTTCTTC
TRBV14,-,-,TRBJ2-1,CASSQELRNEQFF,TGTGCCAGCAGCCAAGAATTACGGAATGAGCAGTTCTTC
TRBV9,TRBD1,-,TRBJ1-5,CASSADRAGNQPQHF,TGTGCCAGCAGCGCGGACAGGGCGGGCAATCAGCCCCAGCATTTT
TRBV28,TRBD1,-,TRBJ1-4,CASSKGQGTTNEKLFF,TGTGCCAGCAGTAAGGGACAGGGCACAACTAATGAAAAACTGTTTTTT
TRBV15,-,few,TRBJ1-5,CATSGGDQPQHF,TGTGCCACCAGCGGGGGGGATCAGCCCCAGCATTTT
TRBV27,-,-,TRBJ1-3,CASSLRTELSGNTIYF,TGTGCCAGCAGCTTGAGGACAGAACTCTCTGGAAACACCATATATTTT
TRBV14,-,-,TRBJ1-2,CASSQDPLIANYGYTF,TGTGCCAGCAGCCAAGACCCCCTTATAGCTAACTATGGCTACACCTTC
TRBV28,-,-,TRBJ1-2,CASSSTTGPEDNYGYTF,TGTGCCAGCAGTTCCACCACAGGTCCCGAAGATAACTATGGCTACACCTTC
TRBV27,-,-,TRBJ1-2,CASRRTGRGYTF,TGTGCCAGCAGGCGAACAGGGCGCGGCTACACCTTC
TRBV24-1,-,-,TRBJ2-5,CATSDRGVQETQYF,TGTGCCACCAGTGACCGCGGGGTTCAAGAGACCCAGTACTTC
TRBV7-3,-,-,TRBJ2-5,CASRLLRDRQGQETQYF,TGTGCCAGCAGATTATTACGGGACCGGCAGGGGCAAGAGACCCAGTACTTC
TRBV4-3,-,once,TRBJ2-3,CASSQSGPDTQYF,TGCGCCAGCAGCCAATCAGGGCCAGATACGCAGTATTTT
TRBV24-1,-,once,TRBJ2-7,CATSDSTGPYEQYF,TGTGCCACCAGTGACTCTACAGGGCCTTACGAGCAGTACTTC
TRBV2,-,-,TRBJ2-3,CASSGEATDTQYF,TGTGCCAGCAGTGGGGAGGCCACCGATACGCAGTATTTT
TRBV11-1,TRBD1,once,TRBJ2-5,CASSPGQDQETQYF,TGTGCCAGCAGCCCCGGACAGGATCAAGAGACCCAGTACTTC
TRBV28,-,few,TRBJ1-6,CASSGNRVSPLHF,TGTGCCAGCAGTGGAAACAGGGTTTCACCCCTCCACTTT
TRBV4-1,-,-,TRBJ1-1,CASSLKEGREGTEAFF,TGCGCCAGCAGCCTAAAGGAGGGCAGGGAGGGCACTGAAGCTTTCTTT
TRBV9,TRBD2,few,TRBJ2-1,CASSVGLAGGRYNEQFF,TGTGCCAGCAGCGTAGGACTAGCGGGGGGGCGGTACAATGAGCAGTTCTTC
TRBV5-6,TRBD1,-,TRBJ2-2,CASSLGIQGAGELFF,TGTGCCAGCAGCTTGGGGATTCAGGGGGCCGGGGAGCTGTTTTTT
TRBV11-3,TRBD2,-,TRBJ2-1,CASSLDSPASGGRLSYNEQFF,TGTGCCAGCAGCTTAGATTCCCCGGCTAGCGGGGGCCGACTCTCCTACAATGAGCAGTTCTTC
TRBV13,-,-,TRBJ2-6,CASSEALSGANVLTF,TGTGCCAGCAGCGAAGCGCTCTCTGGGGCCAACGTCCTGACTTTC
TRBV3-1/TRBV3-2,TRBD2,-,TRBJ2-7,CASMGLSGRRYF,TGTGCCAGCATGGGCCTTAGCGGGAGGCGGTACTTC
TRBV5-1,TRBD1,-,TRBJ1-3,CASSTTGAAGSGNTIYF,TGCGCCAGCAGCACGACAGGGGCGGCGGGCTCTGGAAACACCATATATTTT
TRBV27,TRBD1,few,TRBJ1-5,CASSTGTGQVINQPQHF,TGTGCCAGCAGTACTGGGACGGGACAGGTAATTAATCAGCCCCAGCATTTT
TRBV28,TRBD1,-,TRBJ2-1,CASSLPGQGGDEQFF,TGTGCCAGCAGTCTCCCGGGACAGGGCGGTGATGAGCAGTTCTTC
TRBV7-8,TRBD2,once,TRBJ2-6,CASSFPTSVSSGANVLTF,TGTGCCAGCAGCTTTCCCACTAGCGTCAGCTCTGGGGCCAACGTCCTGACTTTC
TRBV5-5,TRBD2,-,TRBJ2-1,CASSLEKRGGLDEQFF,TGTGCCAGCAGCTTGGAGAAGCGGGGGGGCCTCGATGAGCAGTTCTTC
TRBV4-2,TRBD1,-,TRBJ2-7,CASSLAWGGQGYEQYF,TGTGCCAGCAGCCTGGCTTGGGGGGGACAGGGCTACGAGCAGTACTTC
TRBV4-3,-,-,TRBJ2-2,CASSQDHRAGGELFF,TGCGCCAGCAGCCAAGATCACAGGGCTGGCGGGGAGCTGTTTTTT
TRBV5-5,-,-,TRBJ2-7,CASSLTSYEQYF,TGTGCCAGCAGCCTTACATCCTACGAGCAGTACTTC
TRBV24-1,TRBD1,-,TRBJ1-2,CATQGQGYGYTF,TGTGCCACCCAAGGACAGGGGTATGGCTACACCTTC
TRBV18,-,-,TRBJ2-2,CACGAGAPGPNTGELFF,TGTGCCTGCGGGGCCGGGGCGCCCGGACCTAACACCGGGGAGCTGTTTTTT
TRBV30,TRBD2,once,TRBJ2-7,CACQPRVNSGKDSYEQYF,TGTGCCTGTCAGCCCCGGGTGAATAGCGGGAAGGACTCCTACGAGCAGTACTTC